This is a list of T cell receptor beta chains from one sample in a study of blood T cell repertoires in COVID-19. The protocol was immunoSEQ multiplex PCR, while the TCRdb copy is restricted to in-frame clones and leaves out a portion. The sample contains more than 350,000 clones, over 75% of which appear only once. Sequencing was carried out using PBMCs or T cells enriched from blood (not recorded which). These receptors were collected from a woman aged 18-35 years who had been exposed to COVID-19. The CDR3 runs from the conserved cysteine through the conserved F or W. Fields, in order: V gene, J gene, CDR3 protein.

>TRBV9|TRBJ2-5
CASSGSGGETQYF
>TRBV7-9|TRBJ2-1
CASSLALNRDYTYNEQFF
>TRBV28|TRBJ2-7
CASSSGTGFRYEQYF
>TRBV27|TRBJ2-7
CASSRTLAGGPAEQYF
>TRBV28|TRBJ1-1
CASSWDRRTEAFF
>TRBV9|TRBJ1-2
CASSGMTPSGYGYTF
>TRBV5-4|TRBJ1-4
CASKLQGVINEKLFF
>TRBV4-2|TRBJ2-1
CASSQYSGARNEQFF
>TRBV9|TRBJ2-7
CASSPRDWSSYEQYF
>TRBV6-2/TRBV6-3|TRBJ2-7
CASSPPPPRGEQYF
>TRBV14|TRBJ1-2
CASSSGQGNYGYTF
>TRBV4-3|TRBJ2-7
CASSQGQGAYEQYF
>TRBV10-3|TRBJ2-3
CAISLAGGNTQYF
>TRBV28|TRBJ1-2
CASSPQPGQGDSNYGYTF
>TRBV27|TRBJ1-3
CASRETGSSGNTIYF
>TRBV19|TRBJ1-2
CAAGQAVANYGYTF
>TRBV6-2/TRBV6-3|TRBJ2-1
CASSYSGAGKAYNEQFF
>TRBV30|TRBJ1-2
CAWSVLWGVDGYTF
>TRBV7-8|TRBJ1-4
CAVGGATNEKLFF
>TRBV6-5|TRBJ2-3
CAAGRRADTQYF
>TRBV7-2|TRBJ1-1
CASSSDRFNTEAFF
>TRBV3-1/TRBV3-2|TRBJ1-3
CASSPLDRSSGNTIYF
>TRBV14|TRBJ2-2
CASSQVFTGELFF
>TRBV4-1|TRBJ2-2
CASSPLLARTNTGELFF
>TRBV5-4|TRBJ2-3
CASSFGTSSTDTQYF
>TRBV2|TRBJ2-7
CASSVGTGSYEQYF
>TRBV5-4|TRBJ2-1
CASSYAGTGRYNEQFF
>TRBV28|TRBJ2-6
CASSLREANVLTF
>TRBV4-1|TRBJ1-5
CASSQLNSNQPQHF
>TRBV2|TRBJ2-2
CASSRLAGGELFF
>TRBV9|TRBJ1-4
CASRGQGDEKLFF
>TRBV13|TRBJ2-5
CASSPWTSGGYRETQYF
>TRBV7-2|TRBJ2-2
CASSKTSGSINTGELFF
>TRBV3-1/TRBV3-2|TRBJ2-7
CASSPQNSYEQYF
>TRBV28|TRBJ2-7
CASSLPPGGSKALYEQYF
>TRBV7-2|TRBJ2-3
CASSSQGIPTDTQYF
>TRBV4-1|TRBJ1-5
CASSQIQGLLRVQHF
>TRBV7-8|TRBJ2-7
CASSGRQGLTYEQYF
>TRBV7-2|TRBJ1-2
CASSLWQGTYGYTF
>TRBV5-1|TRBJ2-1
CASSIAGGRNEQFF
>TRBV6-5|TRBJ2-7
CASSKGQTTYEQYF
>TRBV28|TRBJ1-2
CASRPKGLNYGYTF
>TRBV3-1/TRBV3-2|TRBJ1-3
CASSLSSGNTIYF
>TRBV2|TRBJ1-3
CASTLSGNTIYF
>TRBV4-1|TRBJ2-7
CASSKGLAGKGSYEQYF
>TRBV6-5|TRBJ2-7
CASSPDSWSYEQYF
>TRBV7-8|TRBJ2-2
CASSSASLAGELFF
>TRBV4-1|TRBJ2-3
CASSPRLAGGQDTQYF
>TRBV6-5|TRBJ1-4
CASSYGVDATNEKLFF
>TRBV5-1|TRBJ2-7
CASSLGFPRGTYEQYF
>TRBV6-2/TRBV6-3|TRBJ1-2
CASSSYRTAEYGYTF
>TRBV4-3|TRBJ1-4
CASSRGTESTNEKLFF
>TRBV10-2|TRBJ2-3
CASNPGDGTDTQYF